This TCR beta chain was sequenced for a study of siplizumab effects on memory and regulatory T cells. Study-wide results and caveats: In siplizumab conditions, mappable alloreactive CD4+ clones averaged about 63% Treg-derived, against around 30% in controls. Both greater diversity than memory cells and a major contribution to the alloresponse seemed to characterize naive T cells. Naive-or-memory phenotypes were unassignable for roughly 75-97% of proliferating CD4+ or CD8+ clones.

This CDR3 has 15 amino acids. Germline CDR1 LNHDA, CDR2 SQIVND (reference sequence). J lost 1 base, V lost 7 bases, and 7 bases had no gene match. Concerning this clone itself: Its antigen is not known.

About 10^5 TCR templates were measured in each sample. Only in-frame clones appear in the TCRdb table, and some are missing; sequencing was by immunoSEQ multiplex PCR. In the table there are some 80,000 clones, roughly 94% of which are singletons. The V gene is TRBV19, the J gene TRBJ2-3; 8 bases align to TRBD2. This TCR came from a human donor in good health. The sample consisted of CD8+ T cells sorted from blood. CDR3 region: CASTPGTRGTDTQYF. In DNA, the CDR3 is TGTGCCAGTACCCCGGGGACTAGAGGCACAGATACGCAGTATTTT.